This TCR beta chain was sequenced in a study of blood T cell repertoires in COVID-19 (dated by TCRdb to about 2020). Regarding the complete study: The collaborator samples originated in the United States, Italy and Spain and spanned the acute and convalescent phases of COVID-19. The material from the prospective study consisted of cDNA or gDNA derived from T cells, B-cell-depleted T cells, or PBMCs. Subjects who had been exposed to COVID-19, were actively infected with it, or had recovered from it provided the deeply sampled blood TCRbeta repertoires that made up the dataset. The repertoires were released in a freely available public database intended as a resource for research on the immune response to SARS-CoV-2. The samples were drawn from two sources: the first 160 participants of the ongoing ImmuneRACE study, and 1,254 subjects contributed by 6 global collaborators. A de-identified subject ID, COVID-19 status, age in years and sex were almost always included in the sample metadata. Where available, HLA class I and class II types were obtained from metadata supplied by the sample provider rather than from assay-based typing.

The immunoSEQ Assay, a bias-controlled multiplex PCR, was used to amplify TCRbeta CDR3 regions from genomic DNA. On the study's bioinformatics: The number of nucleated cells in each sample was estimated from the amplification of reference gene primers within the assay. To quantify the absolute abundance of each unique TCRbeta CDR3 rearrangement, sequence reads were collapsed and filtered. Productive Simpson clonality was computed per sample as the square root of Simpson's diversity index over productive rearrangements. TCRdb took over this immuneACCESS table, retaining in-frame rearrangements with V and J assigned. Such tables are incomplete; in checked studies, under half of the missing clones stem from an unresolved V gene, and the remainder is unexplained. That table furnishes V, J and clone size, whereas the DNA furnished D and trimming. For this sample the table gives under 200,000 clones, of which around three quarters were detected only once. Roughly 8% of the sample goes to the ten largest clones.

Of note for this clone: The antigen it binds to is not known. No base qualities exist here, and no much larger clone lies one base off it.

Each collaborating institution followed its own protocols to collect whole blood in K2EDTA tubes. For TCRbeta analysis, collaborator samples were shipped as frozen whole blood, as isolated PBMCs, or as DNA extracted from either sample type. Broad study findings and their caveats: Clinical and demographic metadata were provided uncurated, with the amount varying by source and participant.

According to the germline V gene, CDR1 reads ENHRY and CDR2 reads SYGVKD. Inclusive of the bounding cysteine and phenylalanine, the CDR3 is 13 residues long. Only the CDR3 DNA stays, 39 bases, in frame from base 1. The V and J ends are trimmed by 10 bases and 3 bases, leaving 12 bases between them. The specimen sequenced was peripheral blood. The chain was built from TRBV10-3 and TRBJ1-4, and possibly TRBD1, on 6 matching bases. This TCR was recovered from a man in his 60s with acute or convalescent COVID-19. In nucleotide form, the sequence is TGTGCCACCTCCAGGGGACCTAATGAAAAACTGTTTTTT. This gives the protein CATSRGPNEKLFF.